This T cell receptor (beta chain) was sequenced during a study of blood T cells in healthy people across ages (dated by TCRdb to the mid-2010s). Context from the whole study: In model experiments, roughly one uniquely barcoded TCR beta cDNA molecule per two T cells was captured by template switching. Donors of different ages were randomly distributed across sequencing lanes to avoid experimental bias. Age-related changes in TCR beta repertoire diversity were measured in the study by deep sequencing normalized with unique cDNA molecular identifiers. Donors were grouped into four age groups: young (average about 15 years), middle-aged (roughly 37), aged (around 60) and long-lived (82). The study analyzed two additional independent replicas of 1 million unique cDNA reads from the same blood draw for two donors, one aged 18 to 30 and one aged 80 or older. Findings and caveats that apply to the study as a whole: The percentage of naive T cells measured by flow cytometry correlated strongly with observed TCR beta diversity. The CMV infection status of donors was not known, potentially confounding age-related changes in expanded clonotypes. Compared with the aged group, the long-lived group had more naive CD4+ T cells, fewer expanded clones and increased TCR diversity, suggesting age selection. Because profiling used bulk unsorted PBMCs, naive and antigen-experienced compartments could not be compared conclusively. As age increased, observed TCR beta diversity per million T cells dropped in a roughly linear way, and a significant reduction was already evident by age around 41. Total diversity estimates from one million sequenced T cells were considered lower bounds and underestimates.

As to this clonotype: There is no known antigen for this receptor. One end of the junction is discordant with germline, which a read error may explain.

Systemically healthy Caucasian individuals from Russia, some 40 in total and aged about 6 to 95 years, were included as donors. Roughly 9 milliliters of peripheral blood were drawn from each donor into EDTA-treated Vacutainer tubes. Ficoll-Paque density-gradient centrifugation was used to isolate PBMCs, with at least 6 million obtained per sample. Total RNA was extracted from PBMCs with Trizol reagent, with at least 6 micrograms obtained per sample. For every donor, an aliquot of PBMCs went through flow cytometry to measure the percentages of naive CD45RAhigh/CD27high T cells. The library was obtained by 5' RACE. The sequencing machine was an Illumina HiSeq 2500. The second PCR ran for roughly 7 to 12 cycles and used a J-beta primer mix along with a sample-barcoded 5' primer. Each TCR beta cDNA molecule received a unique molecular identifier from a template-switch 5' adaptor carrying 12 random nucleotides. Each sample yielded at least 2.5 million CDR3-containing paired-end reads. First-strand cDNA was synthesized from all RNA with the Mint cDNA synthesis kit, primed by a TRBC-specific oligonucleotide. After uracil-DNA glycosylase treatment, a first 18-cycle PCR used universal primers M1SS and BC2_uni_R on all cDNA. The study's own analysis went as follows. Normalization of each sample was performed by random selection of 1 million high-quality reads, each carrying a distinct molecular identifier. Reads with shared molecular identifiers were discarded instead of being binned into consensus sequences. MiTCR, with a Q25 quality threshold and the strictest error-elimination algorithm, was used for CDR3 identification, clonotype clustering and error correction. Lower-bound total TCR beta diversity was estimated with a nonparametric unseen species model using Euler transformation. TCRdb handled the public reads itself, with Q25 trimming in fastp and clone calling in MiXCR, and kept productive beta chains. A single entry per CDR3 protein holds the most common genes and DNA from its merged rows. The V and J calls shown here were made by TCRdb, not taken from the authors' results. Across this sample there are roughly 500,000 distinct CDR3 sequences, with about 26% seen only once. The top ten hold under 20% of the sample.

From the germline V gene, CDR1 is MNHEY and CDR2 is SVGEGT. Taken from cysteine to phenylalanine, the CDR3 has 12 residues. Kept here is only the CDR3 DNA, which spans 36 bases and is read in frame from base 1. The material sequenced was blood. This TCR was recovered from a woman in her sixties or seventies in good health. The chain links TRBV6-2 or TRBV6-3 with TRBJ2-7; 8 middle bases align to TRBD1. The DNA is TGTACCAGCAGTTACAGGGGGGACGAGCAGTACTTC. It is translated as CTSSYRGDEQYF.